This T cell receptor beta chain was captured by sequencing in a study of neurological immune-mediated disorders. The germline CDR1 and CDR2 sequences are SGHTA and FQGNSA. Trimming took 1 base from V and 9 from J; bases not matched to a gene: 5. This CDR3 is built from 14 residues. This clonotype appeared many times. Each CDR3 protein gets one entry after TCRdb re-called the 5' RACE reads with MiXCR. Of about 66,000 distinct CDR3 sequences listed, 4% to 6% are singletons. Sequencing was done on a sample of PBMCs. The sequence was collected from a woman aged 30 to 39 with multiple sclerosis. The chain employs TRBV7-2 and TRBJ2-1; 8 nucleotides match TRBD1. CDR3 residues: CASSLVAGGAEQFF. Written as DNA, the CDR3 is TGTGCCAGCAGCTTAGTGGCAGGGGGCGCTGAGCAGTTCTTC.